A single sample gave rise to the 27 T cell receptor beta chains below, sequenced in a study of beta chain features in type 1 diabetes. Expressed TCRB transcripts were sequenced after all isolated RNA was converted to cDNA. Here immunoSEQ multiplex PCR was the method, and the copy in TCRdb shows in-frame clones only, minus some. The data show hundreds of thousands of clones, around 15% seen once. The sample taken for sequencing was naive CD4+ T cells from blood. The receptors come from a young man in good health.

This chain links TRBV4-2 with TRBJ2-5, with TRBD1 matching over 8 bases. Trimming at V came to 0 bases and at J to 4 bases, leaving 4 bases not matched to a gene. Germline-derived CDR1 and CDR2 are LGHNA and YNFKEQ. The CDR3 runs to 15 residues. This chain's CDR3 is CASSQDRGLGETQYF. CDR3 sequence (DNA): TGTGCCAGCAGCCAAGACAGGGGGCTAGGAGAGACCCAGTACTTC.

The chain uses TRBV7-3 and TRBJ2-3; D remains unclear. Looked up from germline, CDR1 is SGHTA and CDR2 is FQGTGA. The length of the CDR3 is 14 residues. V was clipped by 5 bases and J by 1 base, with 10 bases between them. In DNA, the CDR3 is TGTGCCAGCAGCGATAGGGCGGGCACAGATACGCAGTATTTT. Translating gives CASSDRAGTDTQYF.

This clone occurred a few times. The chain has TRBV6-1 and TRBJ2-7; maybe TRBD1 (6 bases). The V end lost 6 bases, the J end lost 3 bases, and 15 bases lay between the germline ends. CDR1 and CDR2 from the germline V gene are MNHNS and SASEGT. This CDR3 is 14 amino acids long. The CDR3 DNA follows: TGTGCCAGCAGCCCTCAGGGGATAGGCTACGAGCAGTACTTC. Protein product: CASSPQGIGYEQYF.

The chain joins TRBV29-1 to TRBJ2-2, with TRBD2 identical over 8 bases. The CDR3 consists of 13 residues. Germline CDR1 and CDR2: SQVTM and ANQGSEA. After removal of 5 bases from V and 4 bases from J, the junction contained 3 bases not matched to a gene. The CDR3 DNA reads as TGCAGCGTTCGCGGGGGGACCACCGGGGAGCTGTTTTTT. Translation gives CSVRGGTTGELFF.

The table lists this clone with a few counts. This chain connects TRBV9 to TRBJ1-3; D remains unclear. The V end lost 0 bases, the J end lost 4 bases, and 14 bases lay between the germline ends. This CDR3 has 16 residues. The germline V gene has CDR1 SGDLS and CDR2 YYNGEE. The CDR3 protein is CASSVEPTGSGNTIYF. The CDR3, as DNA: TGTGCCAGCAGCGTAGAGCCGACGGGCTCGGGAAACACCATATATTTT.

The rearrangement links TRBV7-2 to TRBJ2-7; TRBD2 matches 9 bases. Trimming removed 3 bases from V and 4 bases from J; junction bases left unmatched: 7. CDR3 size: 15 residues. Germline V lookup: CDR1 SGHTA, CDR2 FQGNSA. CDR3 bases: TGTGCCAGCAGCTTCCGCGGGGGGGCGCAGTACGAGCAGTACTTC. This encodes CASSFRGGAQYEQYF.

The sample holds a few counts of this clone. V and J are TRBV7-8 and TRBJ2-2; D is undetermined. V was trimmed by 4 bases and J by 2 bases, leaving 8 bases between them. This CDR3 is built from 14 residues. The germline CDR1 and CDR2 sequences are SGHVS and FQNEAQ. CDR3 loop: CASSSRPNTGELFF. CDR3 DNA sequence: TGTGCCAGCAGCTCCCGACCCAACACCGGGGAGCTGTTTTTT.

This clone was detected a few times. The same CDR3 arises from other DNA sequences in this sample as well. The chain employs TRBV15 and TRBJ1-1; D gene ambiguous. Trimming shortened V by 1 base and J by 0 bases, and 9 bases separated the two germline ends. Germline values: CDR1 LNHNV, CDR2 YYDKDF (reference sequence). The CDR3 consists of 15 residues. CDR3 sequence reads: CATSRGDTVNTEAFF. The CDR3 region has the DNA TGTGCCACCAGCAGAGGTGACACTGTGAACACTGAAGCTTTCTTT.

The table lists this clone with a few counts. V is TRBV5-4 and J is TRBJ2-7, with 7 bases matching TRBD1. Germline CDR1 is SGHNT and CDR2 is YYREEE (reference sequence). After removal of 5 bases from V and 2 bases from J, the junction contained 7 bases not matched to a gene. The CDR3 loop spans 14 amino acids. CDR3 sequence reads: CASRNGQDTYEQYF. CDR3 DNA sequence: TGTGCCAGCAGAAATGGACAGGACACCTACGAGCAGTACTTC.

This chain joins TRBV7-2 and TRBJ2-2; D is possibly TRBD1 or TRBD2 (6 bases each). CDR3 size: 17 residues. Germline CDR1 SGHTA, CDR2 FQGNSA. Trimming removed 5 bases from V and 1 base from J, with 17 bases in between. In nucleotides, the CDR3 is TGTGCCAGCAGCAGAGAAGGGGGGTATCAGAACACCGGGGAGCTGTTTTTT. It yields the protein CASSREGGYQNTGELFF. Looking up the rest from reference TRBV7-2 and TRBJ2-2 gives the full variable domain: GAGVSQSPSNKVTEKGKDVELRCDPISGHTALYWYRQSLGQGLEFLIYFQGNSAPDKSGLPSDRFSAERTGGSVSTLTIQRTQQEDSAVYLCASSREGGYQNTGELFFGEGSRLTVL.

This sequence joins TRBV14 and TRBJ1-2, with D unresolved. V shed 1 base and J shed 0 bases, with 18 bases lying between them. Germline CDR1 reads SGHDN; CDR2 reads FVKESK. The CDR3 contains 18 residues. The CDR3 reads CASSQAWTGLFSNYGYTF. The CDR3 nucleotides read TGTGCCAGCAGCCAAGCCTGGACGGGCCTCTTTTCTAACTATGGCTACACCTTC.

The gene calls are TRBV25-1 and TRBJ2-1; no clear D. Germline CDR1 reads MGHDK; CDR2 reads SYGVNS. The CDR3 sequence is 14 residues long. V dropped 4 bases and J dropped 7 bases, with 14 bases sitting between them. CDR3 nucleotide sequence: TGTGCCAGCAGTGCTACACTGGTTCTGAATGAGCAGTTCTTC. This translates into CASSATLVLNEQFF. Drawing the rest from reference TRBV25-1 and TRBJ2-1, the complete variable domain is EADIYQTPRYLVIGTGKKITLECSQTMGHDKMYWYQQDPGMELHLIHYSYGVNSTEKGDLSSESTVSRIRTEHFPLTLESARPSHTSQYLCASSATLVLNEQFFGPGTRLTVL.

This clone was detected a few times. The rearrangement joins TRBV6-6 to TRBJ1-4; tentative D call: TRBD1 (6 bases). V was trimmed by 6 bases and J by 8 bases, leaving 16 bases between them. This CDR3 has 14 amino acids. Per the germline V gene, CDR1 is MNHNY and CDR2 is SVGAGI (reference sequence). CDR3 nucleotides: TGTGCCAGCAGCCCCGGGGGCTCCGGGGAAAAACTGTTTTTT. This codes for CASSPGGSGEKLFF.

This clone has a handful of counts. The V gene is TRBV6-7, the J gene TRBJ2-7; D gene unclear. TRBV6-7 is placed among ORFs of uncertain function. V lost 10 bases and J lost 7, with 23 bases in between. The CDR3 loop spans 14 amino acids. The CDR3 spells CANTSVWEKGEQYF. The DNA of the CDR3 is TGTGCCAACACATCCGTGTGGGAAAAAGGGGAGCAGTACTTC.

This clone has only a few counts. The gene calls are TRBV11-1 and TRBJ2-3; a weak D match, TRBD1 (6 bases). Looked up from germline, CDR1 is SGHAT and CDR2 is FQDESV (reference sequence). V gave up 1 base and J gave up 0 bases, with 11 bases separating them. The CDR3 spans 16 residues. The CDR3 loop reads CASSLGRGRSTDTQYF. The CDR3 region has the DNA TGTGCCAGCAGCTTAGGCAGGGGAAGGAGCACAGATACGCAGTATTTT.

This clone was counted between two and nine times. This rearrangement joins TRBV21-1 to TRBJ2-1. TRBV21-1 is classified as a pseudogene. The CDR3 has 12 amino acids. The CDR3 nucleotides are TGTGCCAGCAAGGGTTGCTACAATGAGCAGTTCTTC. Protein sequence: CASKGCYNEQFF.

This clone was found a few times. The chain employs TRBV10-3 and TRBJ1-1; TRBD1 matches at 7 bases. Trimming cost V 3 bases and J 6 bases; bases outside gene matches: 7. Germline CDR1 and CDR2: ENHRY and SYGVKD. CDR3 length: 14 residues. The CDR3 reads CAISDFPTGPEAFF. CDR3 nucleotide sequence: TGTGCCATCAGTGACTTCCCGACAGGGCCTGAAGCTTTCTTT.

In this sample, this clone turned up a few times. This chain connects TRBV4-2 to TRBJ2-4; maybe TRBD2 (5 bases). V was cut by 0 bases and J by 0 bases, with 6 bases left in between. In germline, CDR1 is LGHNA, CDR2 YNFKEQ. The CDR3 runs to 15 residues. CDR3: CASSQDGVAKNIQYF. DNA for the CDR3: TGTGCCAGCAGCCAAGACGGGGTAGCCAAAAACATTCAGTACTTC.

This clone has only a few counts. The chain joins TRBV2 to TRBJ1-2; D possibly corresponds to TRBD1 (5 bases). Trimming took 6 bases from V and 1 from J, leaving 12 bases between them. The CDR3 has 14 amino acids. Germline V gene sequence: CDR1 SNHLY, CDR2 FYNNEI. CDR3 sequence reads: CASSVPGGNYGYTF. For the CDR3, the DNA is TGTGCCAGCAGCGTACCCGGGGGTAACTATGGCTACACCTTC.

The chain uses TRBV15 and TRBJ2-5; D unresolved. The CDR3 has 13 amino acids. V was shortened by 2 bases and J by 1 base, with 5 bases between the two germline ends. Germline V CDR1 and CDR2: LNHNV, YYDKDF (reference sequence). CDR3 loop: CATSRSPQETQYF. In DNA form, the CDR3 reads TGTGCCACCAGCAGATCTCCCCAAGAGACCCAGTACTTC.

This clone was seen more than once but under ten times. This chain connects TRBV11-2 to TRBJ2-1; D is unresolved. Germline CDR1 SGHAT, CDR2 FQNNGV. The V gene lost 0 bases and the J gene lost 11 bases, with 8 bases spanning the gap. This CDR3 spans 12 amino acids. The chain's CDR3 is CASSLETTKQFF. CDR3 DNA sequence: TGTGCCAGCAGCTTAGAAACAACAAAGCAGTTCTTC.

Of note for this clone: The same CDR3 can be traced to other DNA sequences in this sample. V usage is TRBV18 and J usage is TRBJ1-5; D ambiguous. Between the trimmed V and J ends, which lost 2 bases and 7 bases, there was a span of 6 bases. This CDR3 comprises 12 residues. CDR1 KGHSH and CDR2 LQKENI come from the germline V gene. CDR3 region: CASSPKDQPQHF. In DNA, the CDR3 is TGTGCCAGCTCACCAAAGGACCAGCCCCAGCATTTT.

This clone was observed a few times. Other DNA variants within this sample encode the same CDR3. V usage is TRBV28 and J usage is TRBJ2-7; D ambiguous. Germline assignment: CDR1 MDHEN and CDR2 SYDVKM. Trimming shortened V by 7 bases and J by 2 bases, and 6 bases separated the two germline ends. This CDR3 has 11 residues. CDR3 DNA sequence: TGTGCCAGCACTACAGCCTACGAGCAGTACTTC. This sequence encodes CASTTAYEQYF.

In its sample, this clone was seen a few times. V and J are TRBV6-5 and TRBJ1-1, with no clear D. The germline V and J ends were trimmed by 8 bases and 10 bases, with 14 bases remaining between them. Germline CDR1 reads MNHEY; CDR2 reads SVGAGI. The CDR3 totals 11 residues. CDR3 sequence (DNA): TGTGCCAGCCAAAGAGAGGATGGAGCTTTCTTT. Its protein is CASQREDGAFF.

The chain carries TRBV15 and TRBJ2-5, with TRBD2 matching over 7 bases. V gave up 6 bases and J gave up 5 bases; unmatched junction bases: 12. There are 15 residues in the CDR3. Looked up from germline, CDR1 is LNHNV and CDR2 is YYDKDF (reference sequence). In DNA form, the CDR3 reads TGTGCCACCAGGGGCGGTGGGAGGGCCCAGGAGACCCAGTACTTC. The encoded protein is CATRGGGRAQETQYF.

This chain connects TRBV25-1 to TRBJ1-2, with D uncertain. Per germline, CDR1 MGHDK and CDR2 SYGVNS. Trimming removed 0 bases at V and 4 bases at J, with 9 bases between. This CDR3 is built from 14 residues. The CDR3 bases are TGTGCCAGCAGTGAATACGGCCGGAGCTATGGCTACACCTTC. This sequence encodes CASSEYGRSYGYTF.

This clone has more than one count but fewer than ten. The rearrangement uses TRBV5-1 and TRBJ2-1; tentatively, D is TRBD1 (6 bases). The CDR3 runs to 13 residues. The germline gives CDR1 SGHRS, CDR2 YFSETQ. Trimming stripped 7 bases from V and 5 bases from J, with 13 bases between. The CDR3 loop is CASRDPGDNEQFF. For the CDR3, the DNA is TGCGCCAGCCGGGACCCAGGGGACAATGAGCAGTTCTTC.